A single sample is the source of the 17 T cell receptor beta chains below, sequenced in a study of blood T cell repertoires in COVID-19 (dated by TCRdb to 2020 to 2022). The library was generated by the immunoSEQ multiplex PCR assay. TCRdb carries this immuneACCESS record with in-frame sequences only. Its versions omit some clonotypes, under half of them owing to an unresolved V gene in the studies checked, with the rest unexplained. The sample records more than 250,000 clones, 75% to 90% of which are singletons. The ten largest clones represent 6.3% of the sample. The sample taken for sequencing was peripheral blood. These receptors were collected from a woman between 45 and 65 years old with COVID-19, enrolled during active disease.

This clone was detected only once. The chain joins TRBV6-2 or TRBV6-3 to TRBJ1-3; a weak D match, TRBD1 (5 bases). Germline CDR1 and CDR2: MNHEY and SVGEGT. V was cut by 5 bases and J by 0 bases, with 20 bases left in between. The CDR3 runs to 18 residues. Here the CDR3 reads CASSTSPRRGDSGNTIYF. In DNA, the CDR3 is TGTGCCAGCAGTACCTCGCCTCGACGGGGGGACTCTGGAAACACCATATATTTT.

This clone was observed a single time. This chain links TRBV5-1 with TRBJ2-2; 8 nucleotides agree with TRBD2. The CDR3 is made up of 17 amino acids. Looked up from germline, CDR1 is SGHRS and CDR2 is YFSETQ. V was pared by 0 bases and J by 2 bases, with 6 bases of the junction left unmatched. Here the CDR3 DNA reads TGCGCCAGCAGCTTGGATAGCGGGACTGTTAACACCGGGGAGCTGTTTTTT. Translating gives CASSLDSGTVNTGELFF.

This sequence joins TRBV5-1 and TRBJ2-3, with a tentative D call TRBD2 (7 bases). Germline V gene data show CDR1 as SGHRS and CDR2 as YFSETQ. CDR3 length equals 14 residues. V lost 2 bases to trimming and J lost 6 bases, with 13 bases between them. This CDR3 reads CASSFGGPEDTQYF. The DNA for the CDR3 is TGCGCCAGCAGCTTCGGGGGGCCGGAGGATACGCAGTATTTT.

The rearrangement uses TRBV10-3 and TRBJ2-1, with 8 bases identical to TRBD2. Germline CDR1 and CDR2: ENHRY and SYGVKD. Trimming removed 0 bases from V and 1 base from J; junction bases left unmatched: 5. The CDR3 consists of 17 residues. CDR3 protein: CAISESSGRRSYNEQFF. The CDR3 DNA reads as TGTGCCATCAGTGAGTCGAGCGGGAGACGTTCCTACAATGAGCAGTTCTTC.

This sequence joins TRBV6-1 and TRBJ2-1; 12 bases line up with TRBD2. The CDR3 extends over 16 amino acids. The V gene's germline CDR1 is MNHNS and CDR2 SASEGT. The trim removed 4 bases at V and 3 bases at J, leaving 4 bases unmatched. The CDR3 DNA reads TGTGCCAGCAGTGGACTAGCGGGGGCCGACTACAATGAGCAGTTCTTC. This gives the protein CASSGLAGADYNEQFF.

The genes are TRBV5-1 and TRBJ2-2; 7 nucleotides agree with TRBD2. V dropped 0 bases and J dropped 6; count of bases not matched to a gene: 5. The CDR3 consists of 15 residues. Germline lookup yields CDR1 SGHRS and CDR2 YFSETQ. For the CDR3, the DNA is TGCGCCAGCAGCTTGGGCGGGAGTACCCCCGGGGAGCTGTTTTTT. Translating it yields CASSLGGSTPGELFF.

The gene calls are TRBV7-2 and TRBJ2-4; 8 positions agree with TRBD1. In germline, CDR1 is SGHTA, CDR2 FQGNSA. The CDR3 length is 18 residues. The junction had 16 bases not matched to a gene; V was cut back by 6 bases and J by 3 bases. CDR3 in DNA: TGTGCCAGCAGTTCAGGGGGCGCCGACGGTTTTGTCAAAAACATTCAGTACTTC. Translating it yields CASSSGGADGFVKNIQYF. The complete variable domain, with remaining parts taken from reference TRBV7-2 and TRBJ2-4, reads GAGVSQSPSNKVTEKGKDVELRCDPISGHTALYWYRQSLGQGLEFLIYFQGNSAPDKSGLPSDRFSAERTGGSVSTLTIQRTQQEDSAVYLCASSSGGADGFVKNIQYFGAGTRLSVL.

The CDR3 loop is CAIKGGRAKDTQYF. CDR3 DNA: TGTGCCATCAAAGGCGGGAGGGCCAAAGATACGCAGTATTTT. The chain is built from TRBV10-3 and TRBJ2-3; TRBD2 matches at 9 bases. Germline lookup yields CDR1 ENHRY and CDR2 SYGVKD. The CDR3 is 14 amino acids. J lost 5 bases, V lost 7 bases, and 7 bases had no gene match.

V gene TRBV30 combines with J gene TRBJ2-2; 16 positions match TRBD2. Germline V gives CDR1 GTSNPN, CDR2 SVGIG (reference sequence). The CDR3 totals 17 residues. Trimming removed 7 bases from V and 0 bases from J; junction bases left unmatched: 5. The CDR3, as DNA: TGTGCCTTACCGGGACTAGCGGGAGGGCCGAACACCGGGGAGCTGTTTTTT. It translates to CALPGLAGGPNTGELFF.

The rearrangement uses TRBV9 and TRBJ1-5; D remains ambiguous. V was cut by 0 bases and J by 6 bases, with 13 bases left in between. Germline V lookup: CDR1 SGDLS, CDR2 YYNGEE. The CDR3 runs 15 residues. CDR3 sequence: CASSVGVGRGQPQHF. CDR3 DNA sequence: TGTGCCAGCAGCGTAGGGGTCGGGAGAGGTCAGCCCCAGCATTTT.

This clone was seen once. The V and J genes are TRBV9 and TRBJ1-1; 10 bases match TRBD1. With 1 base clipped from V and 5 bases from J, the junction kept 2 bases outside the gene matches. The CDR3 runs to 14 residues. Germline V gene data show CDR1 as SGDLS and CDR2 as YYNGEE. The CDR3 protein is CASSVRQGATEAFF. For the CDR3, the DNA is TGTGCCAGCAGCGTAAGACAGGGGGCGACTGAAGCTTTCTTT.

V usage is TRBV19 and J usage is TRBJ1-5; D is uncertain. Germline loops: CDR1 LNHDA, CDR2 SQIVND (reference sequence). There are 15 residues in the CDR3. With 5 bases removed from V and 2 bases from J, the gap between germline ends came to 13 bases. The CDR3 DNA sequence: TGTGCCAGTAGTTCCAGGTACCATGGCAATCAGCCCCAGCATTTT. Translating gives CASSSRYHGNQPQHF.

The rearrangement links TRBV5-4 to TRBJ1-6; perhaps TRBD1 as D (5 bases). Germline values: CDR1 SGHNT, CDR2 YYREEE (reference sequence). The CDR3 runs 15 residues. V shed 0 bases and J shed 3 bases, with 7 bases lying between them. CDR3 sequence reads: CASSLAQGYNSPLHF. For the CDR3, the DNA is TGTGCCAGCAGCTTGGCCCAGGGCTATAATTCACCCCTCCACTTT. The entire variable domain, with the rest obtained from reference TRBV5-4 and TRBJ1-6, is as follows: ETGVTQSPTHLIKTRGQQVTLRCSSQSGHNTVSWYQQALGQGPQFIFQYYREEENGRGNFPPRFSGLQFPNYSSELNVNALELDDSALYLCASSLAQGYNSPLHFGNGTRLTVT.

The chain carries TRBV27 and TRBJ2-1; D is uncertain. Deletions cut 3 bases from V and 5 bases from J, with 8 bases between. The germline V gene has CDR1 MNHEY and CDR2 SMNVEV (reference sequence). This CDR3 contains 13 residues. DNA for the CDR3: TGTGCCAGCAGTTTTCTGAGCAACAATGAGCAGTTCTTC. The encoded protein is CASSFLSNNEQFF.

The chain uses TRBV6-5 and TRBJ2-2; tentatively, D is TRBD1 (5 bases). V lost 4 bases to trimming and J lost 6 bases, with 15 bases between them. Germline V gene lookup returns CDR1 MNHEY and CDR2 SVGAGI. The CDR3 consists of 15 residues. The CDR3 coding sequence is TGTGCCAGCAGTTTTCAACCTAGACAGCCCGGGGAGCTGTTTTTT. Its translation: CASSFQPRQPGELFF.

This clone showed up just once. The sample has other DNA sequences that encode this CDR3 too. The chain has TRBV7-2 and TRBJ1-4; TRBD1 aligns across 7 bases. CDR1 is SGHTA and CDR2 is FQGNSA in the germline V gene. The V and J ends lost 1 base and 0 bases, in that order; junction bases with no gene match: 2. CDR3 length: 16 amino acids. CDR3 DNA: TGTGCCAGCAGCTTAGTAGGGGGCGCAACTAATGAAAAACTGTTTTTT. This encodes CASSLVGGATNEKLFF.

The gene calls are TRBV7-2 and TRBJ2-1; 7 nucleotides line up with TRBD1. The CDR3 extends over 17 amino acids. Trimming took 6 bases from V and 0 from J; bases not matched to a gene: 11. Germline V lookup: CDR1 SGHTA, CDR2 FQGNSA. CDR3 amino acids: CASSIRDSRRSYNEQFF. CDR3 nucleotides: TGTGCCAGCAGTATTAGGGACAGCCGGCGCTCCTACAATGAGCAGTTCTTC. Variable domain in full (rest from reference TRBV7-2 and TRBJ2-1): GAGVSQSPSNKVTEKGKDVELRCDPISGHTALYWYRQSLGQGLEFLIYFQGNSAPDKSGLPSDRFSAERTGGSVSTLTIQRTQQEDSAVYLCASSIRDSRRSYNEQFFGPGTRLTVL.